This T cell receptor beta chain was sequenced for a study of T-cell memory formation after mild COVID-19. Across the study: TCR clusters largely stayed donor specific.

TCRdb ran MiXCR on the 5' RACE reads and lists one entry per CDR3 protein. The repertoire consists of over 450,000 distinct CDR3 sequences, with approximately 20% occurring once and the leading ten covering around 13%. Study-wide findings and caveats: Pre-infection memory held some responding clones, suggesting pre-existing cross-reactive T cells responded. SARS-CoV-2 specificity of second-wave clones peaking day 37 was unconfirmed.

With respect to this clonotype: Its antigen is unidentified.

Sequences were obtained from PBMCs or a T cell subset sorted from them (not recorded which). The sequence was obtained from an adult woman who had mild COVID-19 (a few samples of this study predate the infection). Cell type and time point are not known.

The CDR3 sequence is CASSLAQVYGYTF. The CDR3 DNA reads TGTGCCAGCAGCTTAGCACAGGTCTATGGCTACACCTTC. This chain joins TRBV7-2 and TRBJ1-2, with a weak D call TRBD1 (5 bases). CDR3 length equals 13 residues. Per the germline V gene, CDR1 is SGHTA and CDR2 is FQGNSA. V lost 0 bases, J lost 4 bases, and 6 bases lay in between.